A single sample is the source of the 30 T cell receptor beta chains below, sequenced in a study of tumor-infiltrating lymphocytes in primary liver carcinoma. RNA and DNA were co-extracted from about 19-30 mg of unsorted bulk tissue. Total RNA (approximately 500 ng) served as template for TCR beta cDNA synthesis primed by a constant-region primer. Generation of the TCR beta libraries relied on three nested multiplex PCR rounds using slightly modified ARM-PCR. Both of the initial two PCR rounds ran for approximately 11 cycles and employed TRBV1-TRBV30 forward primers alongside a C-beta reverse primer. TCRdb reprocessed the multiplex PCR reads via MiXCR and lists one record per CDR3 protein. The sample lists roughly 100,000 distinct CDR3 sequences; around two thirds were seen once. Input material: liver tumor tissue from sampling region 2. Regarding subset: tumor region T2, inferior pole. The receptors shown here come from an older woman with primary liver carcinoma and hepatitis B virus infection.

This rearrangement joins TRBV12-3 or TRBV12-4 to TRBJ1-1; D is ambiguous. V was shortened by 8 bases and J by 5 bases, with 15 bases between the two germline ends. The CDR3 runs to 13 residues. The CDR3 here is CASRGLMSTEAFF. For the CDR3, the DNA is TGTGCCAGCCGAGGGTTAATGAGTACTGAAGCTTTCTTT.

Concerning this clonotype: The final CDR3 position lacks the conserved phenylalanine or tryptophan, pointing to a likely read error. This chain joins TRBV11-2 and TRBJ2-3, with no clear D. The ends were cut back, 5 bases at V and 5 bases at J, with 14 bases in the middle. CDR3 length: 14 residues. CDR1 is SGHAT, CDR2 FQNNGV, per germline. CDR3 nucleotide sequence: TGTGCCAGCAGCCTGGGATTGCCCAGAGATACGCAGTATTTG. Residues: CASSLGLPRDTQYL.

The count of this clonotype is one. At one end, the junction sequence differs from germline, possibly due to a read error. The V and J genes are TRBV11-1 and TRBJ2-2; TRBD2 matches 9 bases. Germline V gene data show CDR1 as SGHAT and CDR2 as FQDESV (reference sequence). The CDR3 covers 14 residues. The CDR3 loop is CVSSLAGVEGELFF. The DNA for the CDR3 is TGTGTCAGCAGCTTAGCGGGAGTGGAGGGGGAGCTGTTCTTT.

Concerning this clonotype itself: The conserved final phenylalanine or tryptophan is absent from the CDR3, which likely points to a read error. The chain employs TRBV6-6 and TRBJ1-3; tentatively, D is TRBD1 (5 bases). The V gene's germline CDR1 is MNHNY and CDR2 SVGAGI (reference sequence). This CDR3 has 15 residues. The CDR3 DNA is TGTGCCAGCAGTTGGGGGGACCACTCTGGAAACATCATATATTCT. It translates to CASSWGDHSGNIIYS.

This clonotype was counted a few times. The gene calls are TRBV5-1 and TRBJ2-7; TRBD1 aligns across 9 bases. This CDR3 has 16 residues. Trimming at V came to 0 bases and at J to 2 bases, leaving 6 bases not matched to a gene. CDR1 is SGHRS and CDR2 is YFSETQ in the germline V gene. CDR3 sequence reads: CASSLEGQGQTYEQYF. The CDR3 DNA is TGCGCCAGCAGCTTGGAAGGACAGGGGCAAACCTACGAGCAGTACTTC.

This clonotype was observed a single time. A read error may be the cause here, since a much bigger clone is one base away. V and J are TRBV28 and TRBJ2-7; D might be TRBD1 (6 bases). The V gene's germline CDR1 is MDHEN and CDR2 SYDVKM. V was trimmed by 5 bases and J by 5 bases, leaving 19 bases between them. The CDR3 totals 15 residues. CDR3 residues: CASSPQGPLLHEQYF. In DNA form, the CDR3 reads TGTGCCAGCAGTCCCCAGGGGCCCCTCCTTCACGAGCAGTACTTC.

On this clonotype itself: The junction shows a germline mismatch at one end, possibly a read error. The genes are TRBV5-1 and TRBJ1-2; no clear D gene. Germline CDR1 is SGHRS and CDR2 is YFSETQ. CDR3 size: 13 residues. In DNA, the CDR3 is TGCGCTAGCAGCTTACGGCGGAACTATGGCTACACCTTC. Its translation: CASSLRRNYGYTF.

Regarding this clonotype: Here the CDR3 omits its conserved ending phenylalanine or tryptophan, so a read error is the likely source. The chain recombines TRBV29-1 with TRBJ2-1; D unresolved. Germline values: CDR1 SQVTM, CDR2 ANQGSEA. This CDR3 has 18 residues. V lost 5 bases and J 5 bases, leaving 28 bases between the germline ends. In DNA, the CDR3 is TGCAGCGTTCAGCTCAACGTTAGACGTCCATTTATGAACAATGAGCAGTTCATC. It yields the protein CSVQLNVRRPFMNNEQFI.

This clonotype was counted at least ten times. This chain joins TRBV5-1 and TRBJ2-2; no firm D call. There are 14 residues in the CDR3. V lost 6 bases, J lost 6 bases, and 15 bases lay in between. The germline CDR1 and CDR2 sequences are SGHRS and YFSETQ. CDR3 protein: CASKGSLGPGELFF. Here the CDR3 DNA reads TGCGCCAGCAAAGGTTCGCTAGGGCCCGGGGAGCTGTTTTTT.

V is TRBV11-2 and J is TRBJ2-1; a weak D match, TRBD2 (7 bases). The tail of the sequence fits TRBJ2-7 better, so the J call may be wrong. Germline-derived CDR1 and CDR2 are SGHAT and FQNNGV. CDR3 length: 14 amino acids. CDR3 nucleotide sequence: TGTGCCAGCAGTCTTGGGGGGGGCCCCTACGAGCAGTACTTC. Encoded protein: CASSLGGGPYEQYF.

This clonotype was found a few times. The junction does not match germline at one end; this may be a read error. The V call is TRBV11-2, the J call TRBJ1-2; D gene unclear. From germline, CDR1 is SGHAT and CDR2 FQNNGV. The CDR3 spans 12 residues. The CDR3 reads CAGSSSMDGYTF. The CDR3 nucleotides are TGTGCCGGCAGCTCATCTATGGATGGCTACACCTTT. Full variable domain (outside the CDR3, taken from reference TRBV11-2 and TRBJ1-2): EAGVAQSPRYKIIEKRQSVAFWCNPISGHATLYWYQQILGQGPKLLIQFQNNGVVDDSQLPKDRFSAERLKGVDSTLKIQPAKLEDSAVYLCAGSSSMDGYTFGSGTRLTVV.

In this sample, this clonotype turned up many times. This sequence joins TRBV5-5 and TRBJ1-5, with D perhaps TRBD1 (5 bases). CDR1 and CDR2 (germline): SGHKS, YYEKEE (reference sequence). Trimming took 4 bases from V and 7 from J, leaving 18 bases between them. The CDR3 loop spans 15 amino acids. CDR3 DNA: TGTGCCAGCAGCCCAGGGCTCACGACGCGCCAGCCCCAGCATTTT. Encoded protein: CASSPGLTTRQPQHF.

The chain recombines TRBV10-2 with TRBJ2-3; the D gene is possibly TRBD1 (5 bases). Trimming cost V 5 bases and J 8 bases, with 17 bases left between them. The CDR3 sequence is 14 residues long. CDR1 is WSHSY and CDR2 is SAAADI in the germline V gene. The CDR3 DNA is TGCGCCAGCAGTCCTGGCAGGGCGGTAGTTACGCAGTATTTT. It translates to CASSPGRAVVTQYF.

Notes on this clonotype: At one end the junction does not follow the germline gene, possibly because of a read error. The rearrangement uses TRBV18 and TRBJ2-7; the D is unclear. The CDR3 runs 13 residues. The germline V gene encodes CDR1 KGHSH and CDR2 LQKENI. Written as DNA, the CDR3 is TGTTCCAGTTCGCTCGGACGGAGCTTGGAGCAGTACTTC. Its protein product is CSSSLGRSLEQYF.

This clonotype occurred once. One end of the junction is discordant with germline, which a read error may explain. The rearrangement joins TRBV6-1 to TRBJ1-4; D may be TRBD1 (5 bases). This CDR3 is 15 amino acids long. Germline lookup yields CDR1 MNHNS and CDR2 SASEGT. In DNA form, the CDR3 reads TGTGCCAGCGGTGAAGGAGGGGCAGGGAAGAAAAAACTGTTTTTT. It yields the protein CASGEGGAGKKKLFF.

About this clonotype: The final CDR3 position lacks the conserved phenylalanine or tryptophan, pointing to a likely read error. The DNA for the CDR3 is TGCAGCGTTGGGGGCGGTAGAGCAAATACGCAGCATCTT. Protein sequence: CSVGGGRANTQHL. The chain couples TRBV29-1 to TRBJ2-3; TRBD1 might be the D (5 bases). The DNA end is a closer match to TRBJ1-5, so the J assignment may be wrong. The CDR3 loop spans 13 amino acids. The germline gives CDR1 SQVTM, CDR2 ANQGSEA.

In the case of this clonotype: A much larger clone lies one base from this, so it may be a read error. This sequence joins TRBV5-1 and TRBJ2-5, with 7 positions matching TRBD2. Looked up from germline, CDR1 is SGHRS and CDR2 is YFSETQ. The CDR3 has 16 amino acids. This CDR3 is CASSLAGGTFQGTQYF. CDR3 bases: TGCGCCAGCAGCTTGGCCGGGGGGACTTTTCAAGGGACCCAGTACTTC.

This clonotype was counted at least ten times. This CDR3 reads CASSLVVGPNTEAFF. CDR3 bases: TGTGCCAGCAGTTTGGTTGTAGGTCCGAACACTGAAGCTTTCTTT. The V gene is TRBV12-3 or TRBV12-4, the J gene TRBJ1-1; D gene unclear. With 3 bases removed from V and 1 base from J, the gap between germline ends came to 12 bases. This CDR3 region has 15 residues.

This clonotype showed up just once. The CDR3 DNA reads as TGTGCCATCAATTCAGTGTTTATCGACGGGGTAGAGACCCAGTACTTC. Translated, it gives CAINSVFIDGVETQYF. The rearrangement links TRBV28 to TRBJ2-5; the D gene is possibly TRBD2 (5 bases). V was pared by 10 bases and J by 4 bases, with 25 bases between. This CDR3 has 16 residues. Germline V CDR1 and CDR2: MDHEN, SYDVKM.

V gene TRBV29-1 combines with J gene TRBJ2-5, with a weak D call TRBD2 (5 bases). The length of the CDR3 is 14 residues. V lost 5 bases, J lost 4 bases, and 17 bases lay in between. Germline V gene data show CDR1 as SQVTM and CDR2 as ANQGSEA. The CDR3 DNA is TGCAGCGTTACGGCAACGCGGGCCATAGAGACCCAGTACTTC. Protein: CSVTATRAIETQYF.

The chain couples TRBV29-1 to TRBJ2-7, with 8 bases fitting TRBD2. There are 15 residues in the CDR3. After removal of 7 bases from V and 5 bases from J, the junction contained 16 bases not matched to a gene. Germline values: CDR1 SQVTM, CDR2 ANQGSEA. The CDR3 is CSGAGGSWGTDEQYF. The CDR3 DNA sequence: TGCAGCGGTGCGGGGGGATCATGGGGGACGGACGAGCAGTACTTC.

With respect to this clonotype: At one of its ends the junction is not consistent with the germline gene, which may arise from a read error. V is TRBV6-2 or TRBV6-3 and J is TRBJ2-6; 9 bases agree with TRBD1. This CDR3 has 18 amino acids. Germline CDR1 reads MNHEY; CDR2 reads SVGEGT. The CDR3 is CASGLRDRAFSWANVLTF. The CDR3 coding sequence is TGTGCCAGCGGACTCCGGGACAGGGCGTTCTCTTGGGCCAACGTCCTGACTTTC.

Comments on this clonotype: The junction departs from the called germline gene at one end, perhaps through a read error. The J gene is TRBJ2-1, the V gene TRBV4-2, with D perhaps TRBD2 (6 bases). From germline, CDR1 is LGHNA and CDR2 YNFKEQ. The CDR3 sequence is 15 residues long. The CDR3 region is CASSQGSGNYNGQLF. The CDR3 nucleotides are TGTGCCAGCAGCCAAGGTAGCGGAAACTACAATGGGCAGCTCTTC.

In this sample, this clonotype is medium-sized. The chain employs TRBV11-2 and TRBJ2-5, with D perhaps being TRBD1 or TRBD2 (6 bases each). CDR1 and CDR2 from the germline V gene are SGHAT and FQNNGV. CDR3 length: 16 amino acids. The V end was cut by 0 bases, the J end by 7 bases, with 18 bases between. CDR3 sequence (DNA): TGTGCCAGCAGCTTAGATCGGTTAGGAGGGGGTGGGACCCAGTACTTC. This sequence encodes CASSLDRLGGGGTQYF.

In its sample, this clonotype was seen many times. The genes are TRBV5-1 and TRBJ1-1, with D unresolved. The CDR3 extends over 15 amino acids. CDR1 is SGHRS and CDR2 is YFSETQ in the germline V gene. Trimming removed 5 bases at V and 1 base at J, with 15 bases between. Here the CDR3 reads CASRVENQKNTEAFF. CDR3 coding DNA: TGCGCCAGCAGGGTCGAGAACCAAAAGAACACTGAAGCTTTCTTT.

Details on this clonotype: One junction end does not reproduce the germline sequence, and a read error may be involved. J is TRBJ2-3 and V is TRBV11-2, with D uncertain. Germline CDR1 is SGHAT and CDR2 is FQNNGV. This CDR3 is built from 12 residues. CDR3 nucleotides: TGTGCCAGCAGTCCATGGGCGGATATGCAGTATTTT. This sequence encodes CASSPWADMQYF.

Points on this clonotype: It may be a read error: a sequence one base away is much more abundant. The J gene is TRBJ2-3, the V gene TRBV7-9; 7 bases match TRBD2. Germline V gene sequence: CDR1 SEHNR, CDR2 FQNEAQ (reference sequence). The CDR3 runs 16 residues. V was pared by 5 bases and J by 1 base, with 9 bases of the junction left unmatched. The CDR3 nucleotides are TGTGCCAGCAGCCTCGGACTAGTGGGACGCACAGATACGCAGTATTTT. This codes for CASSLGLVGRTDTQYF.

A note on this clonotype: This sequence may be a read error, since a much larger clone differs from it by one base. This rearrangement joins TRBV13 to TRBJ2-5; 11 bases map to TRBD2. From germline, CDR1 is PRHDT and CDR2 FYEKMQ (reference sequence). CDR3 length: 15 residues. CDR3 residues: CASSSGLADQETHYF. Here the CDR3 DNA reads TGTGCCAGCAGCTCGGGACTAGCGGACCAAGAGACCCACTACTTC.

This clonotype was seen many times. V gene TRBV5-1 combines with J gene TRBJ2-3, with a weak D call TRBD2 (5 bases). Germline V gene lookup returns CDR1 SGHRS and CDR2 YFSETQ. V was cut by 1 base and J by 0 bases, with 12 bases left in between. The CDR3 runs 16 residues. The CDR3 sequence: CASSLRGAASTDTQYF. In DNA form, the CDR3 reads TGCGCCAGCAGCTTGCGGGGAGCAGCTAGCACAGATACGCAGTATTTT.

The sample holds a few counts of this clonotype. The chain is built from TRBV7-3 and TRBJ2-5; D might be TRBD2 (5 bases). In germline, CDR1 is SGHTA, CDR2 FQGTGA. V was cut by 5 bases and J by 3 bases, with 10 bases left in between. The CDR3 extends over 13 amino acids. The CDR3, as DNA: TGTGCCAGCAGCCCCACTAGGGAAGAGACCCAGTACTTC. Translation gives CASSPTREETQYF.